This T cell receptor beta chain was identified in a study of T-cell memory formation after mild COVID-19. For the study at large: Most TCR clusters belonged to a single donor. General study results and limits: Later expanders leaned toward CD4+, whereas clones contracting from day 15 to 85 were balanced CD4/CD8. Several responding clones turned up in pre-infection memory, indicating that cross-reactive memory may have taken part.

A few counts support this clonotype. Antigen unknown. TCRdb called the 5' RACE reads again in MiXCR, with one record for every CDR3 protein. This table holds about 260,000 distinct CDR3 sequences, approximately 15% found once. This CDR3 is 13 amino acids long. Trimming at V came to 8 bases and at J to 3 bases, leaving 9 bases not matched to a gene. Germline assignment: CDR1 DFQATT and CDR2 SNEGSKA (reference sequence). This chain connects TRBV20-1 to TRBJ1-1, with 7 bases matching TRBD1. The sample comprised PBMCs or a T cell subset sorted from them (not recorded which). This clonotype was sampled from a man between 18 and 35 years old who had mild COVID-19 (a few samples of this study predate the infection). Cell type and time point are not known. The CDR3 DNA is TGCAGTTCCGGGCAGGGGGTAGACACTGAAGCTTTCTTT. Translated: CSSGQGVDTEAFF.